This T cell receptor beta chain was identified during a study of response to subunit inactivated influenza vaccine. This clonotype was detected many times. As yet, its antigen is unknown. A single record per CDR3 protein comes from TCRdb applying MiXCR to the RT-PCR reads. Here the sample spans 530,000 or so distinct CDR3 sequences, 13% to 15% being singletons. Study observations and caveats: New T cells are recruited in small numbers by each seasonal influenza vaccination, according to the authors' suggestion.

This specimen was PBMCs from blood, taken roughly 12 days after vaccination. The clonotype was recovered from a man between 50 and 59 years old who received an inactivated influenza vaccine.

The CDR3 region has the DNA TGTGCCAGCAGCTTTGAGTTAAACTATGGCTACACCTTC. Translating gives CASSFELNYGYTF. The V gene is TRBV25-1, the J gene TRBJ1-2; D gene uncertain. The V end was cut by 6 bases, the J end by 2 bases, with 10 bases between. This CDR3 has 13 residues. CDR1 is MGHDK and CDR2 is SYGVNS in the germline V gene.